A single sample is the source of the 5 T cell receptor beta chains below, sequenced in a study of blood T cell repertoires in COVID-19. Only in-frame clones appear in the TCRdb table, and some are missing; sequencing was by immunoSEQ multiplex PCR. The sample comprises some 200,000 clones, around 84% of which are singletons, and 3.5% to 5% rests with the top ten. Sequenced input: peripheral blood. The source is a man aged 50 to 59 with acute or convalescent COVID-19.

The CDR3 sequence: CSVEDKAGAMNTEAFF. CDR3 sequence (DNA): TGCAGCGTTGAAGATAAGGCAGGGGCGATGAACACTGAAGCTTTCTTT. The V gene is TRBV29-1, the J gene TRBJ1-1, with a possible D match to TRBD1 (6 bases). This CDR3 comprises 16 residues. Germline CDR1 is SQVTM and CDR2 is ANQGSEA. V was pared by 0 bases and J by 0 bases, with 14 bases between.

This clone was picked up one time. The rearrangement joins TRBV4-2 to TRBJ2-7, with D tentatively TRBD1 (6 bases). Germline CDR1 reads LGHNA; CDR2 reads YNFKEQ. Between the trimmed V and J ends, which lost 4 bases and 3 bases, there was a span of 10 bases. The CDR3 extends over 13 amino acids. The CDR3 protein is CASSPSDSYEQYF. The CDR3 nucleotides read TGTGCCAGCAGCCCCTCGGACAGCTACGAGCAGTACTTC.

The sample holds a few counts of this clone. V usage is TRBV27 and J usage is TRBJ1-2; 10 nucleotides line up with TRBD1. Per the germline V gene, CDR1 is MNHEY and CDR2 is SMNVEV (reference sequence). The V segment lost 3 bases and the J segment 5 bases; nucleotides outside the gene matches: 9. CDR3 length equals 16 residues. CDR3 amino acids: CASSLVGQGGVYGYTF. DNA for the CDR3: TGTGCCAGCAGTTTGGTTGGACAGGGGGGCGTTTATGGCTACACCTTC.

The chain joins TRBV6-6 to TRBJ1-2; 7 nucleotides match TRBD1. Germline CDR1 MNHNY, CDR2 SVGAGI (reference sequence). This CDR3 spans 14 amino acids. Losses at the gene ends were 6 bases for V and 4 bases for J; bases not matched to a gene: 8. The CDR3 DNA is TGTGCCAGCAGCGCGGGACAGCCCCCCTATGGCTACACCTTC. Translation: CASSAGQPPYGYTF.

This sequence joins TRBV5-1 and TRBJ2-5, with D possibly TRBD1 on 6 matching bases. Between the trimmed V and J ends, which lost 4 bases and 5 bases, there was a span of 15 bases. Looked up from germline, CDR1 is SGHRS and CDR2 is YFSETQ. This CDR3 region has 14 residues. The CDR3 here is CASSPTGTGETQYF. CDR3 nucleotide sequence: TGCGCCAGCAGCCCGACAGGAACTGGCGAGACCCAGTACTTC.